This T cell receptor (beta chain) came from a study of T cell responses to AZD1222 COVID-19 vaccine. Findings and caveats of the study: Spike-specific TCR breadth and depth grew following two AZD1222 doses.

The table came from immunoSEQ multiplex PCR; TCRdb's copy has only in-frame clones and leaves some out. The table lists about 150,000 clones, roughly nine tenths of them singletons. This clone was counted once. The antigen is unknown. This specimen consisted of peripheral blood, obtained 28 days after the second AZD1222 dose. This clonotype originated in an adult who received the AZD1222 COVID-19 vaccine.

The CDR3 loop is CASRTRGGNTIYF. The DNA of the CDR3 is TGTGCCAGCAGAACGCGGGGCGGAAACACCATATATTTT. The V call is TRBV6-5, the J call TRBJ1-3, with D perhaps matching TRBD1 (5 bases). The germline V gene has CDR1 MNHEY and CDR2 SVGAGI. The CDR3 is 13 amino acids. V was cut by 6 bases and J by 4 bases, with 10 bases left in between.